The 5 T cell receptor beta chains in this list originate from one sample, sequenced in a study of T cell repertoires and HLA-DP antigens. TCRdb keeps only in-frame clones here, not all; method: immunoSEQ multiplex PCR. The repertoire has around 100,000 clones, 90% to 95% of them found once; the top ten carry approximately 0.29%. Their specific antigens are unknown. The sample was CD4+ T cells from PBMCs. These receptors originate from a woman under 30 in good health and CMV-seronegative.

The chain employs TRBV27 and TRBJ2-2, with 7 bases identical to TRBD1. The V gene's germline CDR1 is MNHEY and CDR2 SMNVEV (reference sequence). V dropped 7 bases and J dropped 5; count of bases not matched to a gene: 10. The length of the CDR3 is 15 residues. The CDR3 sequence: CASTLRQGWTGELFF. In DNA form, the CDR3 reads TGTGCCAGCACCTTAAGACAGGGTTGGACCGGGGAGCTGTTTTTT.

The V call is TRBV6-5, the J call TRBJ2-7, with 11 bases that match TRBD1. CDR1 and CDR2 (germline): MNHEY, SVGAGI. With V trimmed by 4 bases and J by 3 bases, 5 bases remained unmatched. The CDR3 covers 15 residues. The CDR3: CASSWGQGDHYEQYV. CDR3 coding DNA: TGTGCCAGCAGTTGGGGACAGGGGGATCACTACGAGCAGTACGTC.

A word on this clone: Other DNA sequences within the sample encode an identical CDR3. The CDR3 reads CASSLVEGETQYF. The CDR3 coding sequence is TGTGCCAGCAGCTTAGTGGAGGGAGAGACCCAGTACTTC. The V call is TRBV7-6, the J call TRBJ2-5; tentative D call: TRBD2 (6 bases). V dropped 1 base and J dropped 4 bases, with 7 bases sitting between them. The germline CDR1 and CDR2 sequences are SGHVS and FNYEAQ. The CDR3 covers 13 residues. Complete variable domain (other parts from reference TRBV7-6 and TRBJ2-5): GAGVSQSPRYKVTKRGQDVALRCDPISGHVSLYWYRQALGQGPEFLTYFNYEAQQDKSGLPNDRFSAERPEGSISTLTIQRTEQRDSAMYRCASSLVEGETQYFGPGTRLLVL.

The V call is TRBV7-9, the J call TRBJ2-1, with 13 bases matching TRBD2. Germline values: CDR1 SEHNR, CDR2 FQNEAQ (reference sequence). After removal of 5 bases from V and 10 bases from J, the junction contained 8 bases not matched to a gene. This CDR3 contains 15 residues. CDR3 DNA sequence: TGTGCCAGCAGCCGGGGACTAGCGGGGTGGGAAGAGCAGTTCTTC. Protein sequence: CASSRGLAGWEEQFF.

The J gene is TRBJ2-7, the V gene TRBV28; 10 nucleotides agree with TRBD2. The ends lost 5 bases at V and 1 base at J; junction bases unmatched: 2. Germline CDR1 is MDHEN and CDR2 is SYDVKM. The length of the CDR3 is 14 residues. CDR3 sequence: CASSLSGRSYEQYF. CDR3 bases: TGTGCCAGCAGTCTTAGCGGGAGGTCCTACGAGCAGTACTTC.